Listed below are T cell receptor beta chains from one sample, sequenced in a study of T-cell memory formation after mild COVID-19. TCRdb independently ran MiXCR on the 5' RACE reads; one entry per CDR3 protein. The sample contains roughly 450,000 distinct CDR3 sequences, about 18% of which appear only once. The sequenced sample consisted of PBMCs or a T cell subset sorted from them (not recorded which). These TCRs come from an adult woman who had mild COVID-19 (a few samples of this study predate the infection). Cell type and time point are not known. The CDR3 runs from the conserved cysteine through the conserved F or W. The D gene is left open where the match is weak. Clone size is not always given. Where it is, it says once, few, many or a class for expanded clones.

d_gene: NA
j_gene: TRBJ1-2
len: 13
abundance: NA
v_gene: TRBV7-9
CDR3aa: CASSLTTVYGYTF
CDR3nt: TGTGCCAGCAGCTTAACGACAGTCTATGGCTACACCTTC

d_gene: TRBD1
j_gene: TRBJ1-4
len: 15
abundance: NA
v_gene: TRBV30
CDR3aa: CAWSVQGDPNEKLFF
CDR3nt: TGTGCCTGGAGTGTACAGGGGGATCCTAATGAAAAACTGTTTTTT

d_gene: NA
j_gene: TRBJ2-6
len: 14
abundance: NA
v_gene: TRBV12-3/TRBV12-4
CDR3aa: CASSLYQGANVLTF
CDR3nt: TGTGCCAGCAGCCTTTATCAGGGGGCCAACGTCCTGACTTTC

d_gene: TRBD1
j_gene: TRBJ1-1
len: 15
abundance: many
v_gene: TRBV7-3
CDR3aa: CASSSGAGGGTEAFF
CDR3nt: TGTGCCAGCAGCTCCGGCGCAGGGGGTGGTACTGAAGCTTTCTTT

d_gene: TRBD1
j_gene: TRBJ2-4
len: 12
abundance: NA
v_gene: TRBV12-3/TRBV12-4
CDR3aa: CASSTSQGVQYF
CDR3nt: TGTGCCAGCAGTACATCCCAGGGGGTTCAGTACTTC

d_gene: TRBD2
j_gene: TRBJ2-2
len: 15
abundance: NA
v_gene: TRBV12-3/TRBV12-4
CDR3aa: CASRRTSGSTGELFF
CDR3nt: TGTGCCAGCAGAAGGACTAGCGGAAGCACCGGGGAGCTGTTTTTT

d_gene: TRBD2
j_gene: TRBJ2-7
len: 14
abundance: few
v_gene: TRBV6-2/TRBV6-3
CDR3aa: CASSTKREGWRKYF
CDR3nt: TGTGCCAGCAGTACAAAGCGGGAGGGCTGGCGAAAGTACTTC

d_gene: NA
j_gene: TRBJ2-7
len: 13
abundance: NA
v_gene: TRBV7-9
CDR3aa: CASSLARGDEQYF
CDR3nt: TGTGCCAGCAGCTTAGCCAGAGGGGACGAGCAGTACTTC

d_gene: TRBD1
j_gene: TRBJ2-7
len: 14
abundance: many
v_gene: TRBV7-2
CDR3aa: CASSFGQGNYEQYF
CDR3nt: TGTGCCAGCAGCTTTGGACAGGGGAACTACGAGCAGTACTTC

d_gene: TRBD1
j_gene: TRBJ2-7
len: 15
abundance: NA
v_gene: TRBV18
CDR3aa: CASSPPGTGVGEQYF
CDR3nt: TGTGCCAGCTCACCACCGGGGACAGGGGTGGGCGAGCAGTACTTC

d_gene: NA
j_gene: TRBJ1-1
len: 15
abundance: NA
v_gene: TRBV2
CDR3aa: CASTRDKGVNTEAFF
CDR3nt: TGTGCCAGCACTAGGGACAAAGGGGTGAACACTGAAGCTTTCTTT

d_gene: NA
j_gene: TRBJ2-1
len: 12
abundance: NA
v_gene: TRBV5-1
CDR3aa: CASSLDWDEQFF
CDR3nt: TGCGCCAGCAGCTTGGACTGGGACGAGCAGTTCTTC

d_gene: NA
j_gene: TRBJ2-3
len: 17
abundance: NA
v_gene: TRBV9
CDR3aa: CASSGWDSTSSTDTQYF
CDR3nt: TGTGCCAGCAGCGGATGGGACTCAACATCTAGCACAGATACGCAGTATTTT

d_gene: TRBD1
j_gene: TRBJ2-7
len: 16
abundance: NA
v_gene: TRBV7-9
CDR3aa: CASSLAHPGQGYEQYF
CDR3nt: TGTGCCAGCAGCTTAGCGCATCCGGGACAGGGCTACGAGCAGTACTTC

d_gene: NA
j_gene: TRBJ2-7
len: 12
abundance: many
v_gene: TRBV10-3
CDR3aa: CAISEPSYEQYF
CDR3nt: TGTGCCATCAGTGAGCCGAGTTACGAGCAGTACTTC

d_gene: NA
j_gene: TRBJ2-1
len: 11
abundance: many
v_gene: TRBV7-2
CDR3aa: CASSFLNEQFF
CDR3nt: TGTGCCAGCAGCTTCCTCAATGAGCAGTTCTTC

d_gene: NA
j_gene: TRBJ2-7
len: 16
abundance: once
v_gene: TRBV5-1
CDR3aa: CASSGLGGKGPYEQYF
CDR3nt: TGCGCCAGCTCGGGACTGGGTGGAAAGGGGCCCTACGAGCAGTACTTC

d_gene: TRBD2
j_gene: TRBJ2-1
len: 16
abundance: NA
v_gene: TRBV7-2
CDR3aa: CASELAGGGVYNEQFF
CDR3nt: TGTGCCAGCGAACTAGCGGGAGGGGGAGTATACAATGAGCAGTTCTTC

d_gene: NA
j_gene: TRBJ2-2
len: 16
abundance: NA
v_gene: TRBV6-5
CDR3aa: CASNGGTTVNTGELFF
CDR3nt: TGTGCCAGCAACGGCGGCACGACAGTGAACACCGGGGAGCTGTTTTTT

d_gene: NA
j_gene: TRBJ1-2
len: 14
abundance: NA
v_gene: TRBV3-1
CDR3aa: CASSQFGGLGGYTF
CDR3nt: TGTGCCAGCAGCCAATTCGGGGGGCTGGGCGGCTACACCTTC

d_gene: TRBD1
j_gene: TRBJ2-7
len: 17
abundance: many
v_gene: TRBV3-1
CDR3aa: CASSQGSFGTGGYEQYF
CDR3nt: TGTGCCAGCAGCCAAGGCTCCTTTGGGACAGGGGGCTACGAGCAGTACTTC

d_gene: NA
j_gene: TRBJ1-1
len: 15
abundance: NA
v_gene: TRBV7-3
CDR3aa: CASSLTGGPNTEAFF
CDR3nt: TGTGCCAGCAGCCTAACGGGGGGACCGAACACTGAAGCTTTCTTT

d_gene: NA
j_gene: TRBJ1-2
len: 14
abundance: NA
v_gene: TRBV20-1
CDR3aa: CSARDPQGWVGYTF
CDR3nt: TGCAGTGCTAGAGATCCACAGGGTTGGGTTGGCTACACCTTC

d_gene: NA
j_gene: TRBJ1-1
len: 12
abundance: few
v_gene: TRBV18
CDR3aa: CASSLDRSRAFF
CDR3nt: TGTGCCAGCTCACTTGACAGGTCGAGGGCTTTCTTT

d_gene: TRBD1
j_gene: TRBJ1-1
len: 21
abundance: NA
v_gene: TRBV10-3
CDR3aa: CAISEGPGQGTKSGRNTEAFF
CDR3nt: TGTGCCATCAGTGAGGGGCCGGGACAGGGCACGAAGTCGGGGAGGAACACTGAAGCTTTCTTT

d_gene: NA
j_gene: TRBJ2-3
len: 14
abundance: few
v_gene: TRBV7-9
CDR3aa: CASSLSQTTDTQYF
CDR3nt: TGTGCCAGCAGCTTAAGCCAGACTACAGATACGCAGTATTTT